The clone carrying this TCR beta chain was seen a single time. Its antigen is still unknown. The source of the sample is a study of cytomegalovirus exposure and HLA in healthy donors. The CDR3 has 16 residues. Both 60 Vbeta primers and 13 Jbeta primers went into the PCR. Assay used: immunoSEQ multiplex PCR; TCRdb lists only in-frame clones, some missing. The sample yields approximately 160,000 clones, roughly 77% seen once. Study observations and caveats: Certain sequence variants were highly shared and formed a cluster, and this cluster was likely a sequencing artifact. Testing in vitro showed a few CMV-associated chains specific for CMV antigens. Later analysis revealed greater clonal expansion in HLA-associated TCR beta chains than in equally common others.

The rearrangement joins TRBV21-1 to TRBJ1-1. TRBV21-1 is tagged as a pseudogene. What was sequenced was PBMCs. This clonotype was obtained from a woman in her forties or fifties in good health and CMV-seropositive. CDR3 sequence (DNA): TGTGCCAGCAGCCTCGGGGTGGGGACTGAGAACACTGAAGCTTTCTTT. Its protein product is CASSLGVGTENTEAFF.